This entry concerns a single T cell receptor (beta chain). What this receptor recognizes is not known. Base quality data are lacking; no much larger clone is found one base away. The record originates from a study of shared clonotypes between healthy human individuals (dated by TCRdb to about 2020). For the wider study: The cohort included a few men and a couple of women between 18 and 49 years of age. Different laboratories and diverse techniques were used to prepare libraries and sequence TCR repertoires, to increase sequencing depth and limit assay-specific biases. Blood TCR repertoires of roughly 5 healthy adults were deeply sequenced to estimate repertoire size and the extent of clonotype sharing between individuals. For each donor, CD4 naive and CD4 memory were each given three plates, CD8 naive was given two plates, and CD8 memory was given one plate. Between about 0.94 and 8.9 billion PBMCs per donor were obtained by leukapheresis.

The CDR3 starts with the cysteine, ends with the phenylalanine, and has 12 residues. The only DNA kept is the CDR3, 36 bases in frame from the first base. Based on the germline V gene, the CDR1 and CDR2 sequences are MDHEN and SYDVKM. The germline ends are 5 bases apart after V is trimmed by 4 bases and J by 2 bases. Using the deep immunoSEQ assay, TCR CDR3 regions were amplified from genomic DNA by multiplex PCR. Genomic DNA extracted from each cell subset was distributed evenly over all wells of several immunoSEQ 96-well plates, and each plate served as one replicate. For sorted subsets, about 200 ng genomic DNA, equal to 30,000 or so T cell genomes, was loaded into each replicate PCR. Purified libraries were quantified with a Qubit 3.0 fluorometer, sized on a Bioanalyzer 2100, and re-quantified with the KAPA Library Quantification kit. Each immunoSEQ 96-well plate was sequenced on its own single-read 150-cycle Illumina NextSeq 550 flow cell. Concerning the study's data processing: Because the immunoSEQ output held only junctional sequences and lacked quality scores, the filtering could not match the filtering applied to full-length reads. To assign V/J genes and CDR3, sequences were annotated against IMGT germline references using PyIR, a Python wrapper for IgBLAST v1.9. Reads were removed for weak V/J assignments (E-value above 1e-6), missing CDR3, stop codons, out-of-frame junctions, or ambiguous translated residues. V3J clonotypes were defined as sequences sharing the same inferred V gene, J gene, and CDR3 amino acid sequence. To compute the percentage overlap between repertoires, the number of shared unique clonotypes was divided by the size of the smaller repertoire. Richness of each repertoire was evaluated using RTK rarefaction, the Chao1 estimator, and Recon v2.1 estimates of unobserved clonotypes. Generation probabilities for all TCRbeta clonotypes obtained by the gDNA method from a handful of donors were computed using OLGA. TCRdb stores this immuneACCESS table with in-frame sequences only. Part of the clones is absent; in the studies checked, under half of the shortfall reflects unresolved V genes, and no reason is known for the rest. Clone size and the V and J calls come from that table; the DNA yielded D and trimming. The sample table holds 1.6 million or so clones, of which less than 99% were seen once. Together, the top ten hold roughly 0.35% of the sample.

What the research found in general, with its limitations: Based on pairwise subsampling, the degree of clonotype sharing among donors was expected to be affected by sequencing depth. Because the study included only a small number of donors, the genetic and exposure-history diversity represented was limited. Higher generation probabilities were observed for clonotypes shared by all four sorted-subset donors than for non-shared clonotypes. Across four donors, approximately 4.6% of naive CD4, roughly 3.5% of naive CD8, around 2.1% of memory CD4, and roughly 0.41% of memory CD8 clonotypes were shared. Even with the large sequencing depth, rarefaction of the sorted-subset datasets indicated that sequencing was incomplete. Only blood was sampled, and tissue TCR repertoires likely differ from those in blood. Naive subsets generally had larger estimated clonotype richness than memory subsets did.

Healthy HIV-negative adults with no recently reported acute infections or vaccinations were included as donors. Only Caucasian adults living in Nashville, Tennessee, USA were represented among the donors. CD4+ T cells were enriched through magnetic negative selection, after which naive cells were positively selected on CD45RA and the remaining negative fraction served as the memory subset. Blood was collected by leukapheresis, and PBMCs were isolated by Ficoll-Histopaque density gradient centrifugation and then cryopreserved in liquid nitrogen vapor phase. Purity and quantity of every magnetically sorted T cell population were checked by analytical flow cytometry. From each sorted fraction, genomic DNA was isolated and quantified by UV absorbance on a Nanodrop 2000c.

Recombination connected TRBV28 to TRBJ2-5; no D gene call is confident. Material for sequencing was naive CD4+ T cells sorted from blood. Explained via the paper, the cell subset or site label denotes: CD45RA+ positively selected. This TCR was recovered from a young man in good health. The CDR3 amino acid sequence is: CASSSAQETQYF. The DNA is as follows: TGTGCCAGCAGTTCAGCGCAAGAGACCCAGTACTTC.